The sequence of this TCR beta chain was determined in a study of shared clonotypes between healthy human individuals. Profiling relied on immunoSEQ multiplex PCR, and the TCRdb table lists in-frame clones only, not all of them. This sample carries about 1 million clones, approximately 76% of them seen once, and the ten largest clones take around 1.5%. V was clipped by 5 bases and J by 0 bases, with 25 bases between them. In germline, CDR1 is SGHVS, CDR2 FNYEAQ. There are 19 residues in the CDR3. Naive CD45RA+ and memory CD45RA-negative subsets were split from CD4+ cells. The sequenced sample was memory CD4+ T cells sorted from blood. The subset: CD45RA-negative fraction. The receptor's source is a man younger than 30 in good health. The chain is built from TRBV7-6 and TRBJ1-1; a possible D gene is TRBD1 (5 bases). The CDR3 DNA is TGTGCCAGCAGCCTCTACCAGGGTATTGCTTCGATGCTGAACACTGAAGCTTTCTTT. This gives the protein CASSLYQGIASMLNTEAFF.